One sample yielded the 5 T cell receptor beta chains listed below, sequenced in a study of T-cell reconstitution after alpha-beta-depleted transplantation in children. The library targeted TCRbeta and was prepared with unique molecular identifiers. TCRdb recomputed calls from the PCR reads with MiXCR, one row per CDR3 protein. The sample has 120,000 to 150,000 distinct CDR3 sequences; about 9% are singletons. Sequenced here: PBMCs, mostly from graft donor cells, sampled 180 days after TCRalphabeta/CD19-depleted stem cell transplant. Receptors originate from a female patient aged 2-9 years who had a stem cell transplant for congenital amegakaryocytic thrombocytopenia, so the T cells may come from the graft donor.

This clonotype has only a few counts. The rearrangement joins TRBV10-3 to TRBJ1-2, with no clear D. This CDR3 comprises 14 residues. Germline values: CDR1 ENHRY, CDR2 SYGVKD. Trimming stripped 8 bases from V and 3 bases from J, with 16 bases between. The chain's CDR3 is CAIAAGWLDYGYTF. The CDR3 DNA is TGTGCCATCGCTGCCGGCTGGTTGGACTATGGCTACACCTTC.

This clonotype was seen repeatedly, ten times or more. The rearrangement uses TRBV10-3 and TRBJ2-1; no clear D gene. This CDR3 spans 17 amino acids. Germline-derived CDR1 and CDR2 are ENHRY and SYGVKD. The ends were cut back, 0 bases at V and 4 bases at J, with 16 bases in the middle. CDR3 bases: TGTGCCATCAGTGAGTCCGTCCGGGCTAGAACTTACAATGAGCAGTTCTTC. It translates to CAISESVRARTYNEQFF.

The chain uses TRBV15 and TRBJ2-2; weak D call: TRBD2 (5 bases). V lost 5 bases to trimming and J lost 1 base, with 14 bases between them. The CDR3 sequence is 16 residues long. Germline-derived CDR1 and CDR2 are LNHNV and YYDKDF (reference sequence). The CDR3 DNA follows: TGTGCCACCAGCGGACTGGGGTCCTGGAACACCGGGGAGCTGTTTTTT. This encodes CATSGLGSWNTGELFF.

This clonotype was detected only a few times. The rearrangement uses TRBV30 and TRBJ2-4; D possibly corresponds to TRBD1 (5 bases). The CDR3 spans 15 residues. Trimming removed 8 bases from V and 1 base from J, with 18 bases in between. The germline gives CDR1 GTSNPN, CDR2 SVGIG (reference sequence). The CDR3 region has the DNA TGTGCCGGAACCTCAGGGCCAGGGGCCAAAAACATTCAGTACTTC. Its translation is CAGTSGPGAKNIQYF.

This clonotype appeared many times. The genes are TRBV20-1 and TRBJ2-1; 11 bases map to TRBD2. V shed 3 bases, J shed 8 bases, and the junction held 6 bases outside the gene matches. Per germline, CDR1 DFQATT and CDR2 SNEGSKA (reference sequence). The CDR3 is made up of 14 amino acids. CDR3 amino acids: CSASSVSGRDEQFF. CDR3 nucleotide sequence: TGCAGTGCTAGTTCGGTTAGCGGGAGGGATGAGCAGTTCTTC.